This TCR beta chain was sequenced in a study of T-cell reconstitution after alpha-beta-depleted transplantation in children. About this clonotype: Its antigen is undetermined.

The TCRbeta library incorporated unique molecular identifiers. TCRdb re-analysed the PCR reads in MiXCR, keeping a single row per CDR3 protein. The sample has roughly 420,000 distinct CDR3 sequences; about 17% are singletons. The CDR3 loop spans 12 amino acids. Germline lookup yields CDR1 MDHEN and CDR2 SYDVKM. V dropped 6 bases and J dropped 7 bases, with 7 bases sitting between them. Study-wide findings and caveats: Reports say that about two months after transplant, the alpha-beta T cells came out of several hundred graft clones that had expanded. Certain patients had high TCRbeta diversity at day 60, and it came from recipient T cells and thymic progenitors that survived.

Source: PBMCs, mostly from graft donor cells, taken 360 days after TCRalphabeta/CD19-depleted stem cell transplant. The source is a boy under three years old who had a stem cell transplant for Wiskott-Aldrich syndrome, so the T cells may come from the graft donor. The chain is built from TRBV28 and TRBJ1-6; D ambiguous. CDR3 sequence reads: CASSFVNSPLHF. CDR3 DNA: TGTGCCAGCAGCTTTGTAAATTCACCCCTCCACTTT.